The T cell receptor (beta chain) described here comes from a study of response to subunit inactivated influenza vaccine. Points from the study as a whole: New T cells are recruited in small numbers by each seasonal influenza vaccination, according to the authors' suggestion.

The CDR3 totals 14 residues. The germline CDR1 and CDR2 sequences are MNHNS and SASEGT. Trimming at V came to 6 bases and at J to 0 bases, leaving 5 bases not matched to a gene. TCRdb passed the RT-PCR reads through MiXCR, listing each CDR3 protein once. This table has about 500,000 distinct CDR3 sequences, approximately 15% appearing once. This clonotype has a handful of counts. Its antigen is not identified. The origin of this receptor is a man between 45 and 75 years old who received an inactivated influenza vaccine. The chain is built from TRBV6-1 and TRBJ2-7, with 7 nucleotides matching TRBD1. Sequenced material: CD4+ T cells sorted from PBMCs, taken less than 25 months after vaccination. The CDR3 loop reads CASRAGTVSYEQYF. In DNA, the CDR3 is TGTGCCAGCAGGGCCGGGACAGTCTCCTACGAGCAGTACTTC.